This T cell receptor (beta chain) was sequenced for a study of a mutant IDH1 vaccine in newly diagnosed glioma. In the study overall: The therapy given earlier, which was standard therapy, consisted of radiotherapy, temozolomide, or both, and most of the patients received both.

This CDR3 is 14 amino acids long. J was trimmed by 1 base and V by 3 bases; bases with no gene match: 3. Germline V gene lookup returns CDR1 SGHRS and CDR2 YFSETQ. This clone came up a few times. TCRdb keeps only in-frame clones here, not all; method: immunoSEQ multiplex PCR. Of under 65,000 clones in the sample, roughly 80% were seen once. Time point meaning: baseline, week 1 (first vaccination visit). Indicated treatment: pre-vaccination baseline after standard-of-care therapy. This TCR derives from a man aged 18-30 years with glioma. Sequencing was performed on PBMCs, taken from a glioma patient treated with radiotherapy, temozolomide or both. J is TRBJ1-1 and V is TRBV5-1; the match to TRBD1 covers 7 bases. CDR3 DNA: TGCGCCAGCAGCTCGGGACAGCCGAACACTGAAGCTTTCTTT. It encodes CASSSGQPNTEAFF. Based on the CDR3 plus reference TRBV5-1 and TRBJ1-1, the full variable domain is KAGVTQTPRYLIKTRGQQVTLSCSPISGHRSVSWYQQTPGQGLQFLFEYFSETQRNKGNFPGRFSGRQFSNSRSEMNVSTLELGDSALYLCASSSGQPNTEAFFGQGTRLTVV.